The rows below give T cell receptor beta chains drawn from one sample of a study of cytomegalovirus exposure and HLA in healthy donors. Repertoires were generated with immunoSEQ multiplex PCR, while TCRdb's copy carries only in-frame clones and drops some. This sample has around 88,000 clones; roughly 73% occur once, and the top ten carry 7.3%. The sequenced sample consisted of PBMCs. These receptors came from a man in his forties or fifties in good health and CMV-seropositive. Both conserved end residues are part of each CDR3. D genes are given only for firm matches. Not every row has a clone size; where given, it reads once, few, many or a size class.

CDR3aa: CASSFGGAPDTQYF; CDR3nt: TGTGCCAGCAGCTTCGGGGGGGCCCCAGATACGCAGTATTTT; d_gene: TRBD2; v_gene: TRBV7-2; j_gene: TRBJ2-3; abundance: -
CDR3aa: CATSRVRGGSYNEQFF; CDR3nt: TGTGCCACCAGCAGAGTCCGGGGGGGCTCGTACAATGAGCAGTTCTTC; d_gene: TRBD2; v_gene: TRBV15; j_gene: TRBJ2-1; abundance: -
CDR3aa: CASSSGTINTQYF; CDR3nt: TGTGCCAGCAGTTCCGGGACTATCAATACGCAGTATTTT; d_gene: TRBD2; v_gene: TRBV28; j_gene: TRBJ2-3; abundance: -
CDR3aa: CASSQDEGSPLHF; CDR3nt: TGCGCCAGCAGCCAAGATGAGGGTTCACCCCTCCACTTT; d_gene: -; v_gene: TRBV4-3; j_gene: TRBJ1-6; abundance: -
CDR3aa: CASRLTGGYGYTF; CDR3nt: TGTGCCAGCAGATTGACAGGGGGGTATGGCTACACCTTC; d_gene: TRBD1; v_gene: TRBV5-4; j_gene: TRBJ1-2; abundance: once
CDR3aa: CASSQGTGTQETQYF; CDR3nt: TGTGCCAGCAGCCAGGGGACAGGAACCCAAGAGACCCAGTACTTC; d_gene: TRBD1; v_gene: TRBV5-8; j_gene: TRBJ2-5; abundance: few
CDR3aa: CASRPNTGITGELFF; CDR3nt: TGTGCCAGCAGGCCGAATACAGGGATCACCGGGGAGCTGTTTTTT; d_gene: -; v_gene: TRBV7-2; j_gene: TRBJ2-2; abundance: -
CDR3aa: CASSPALPLNTEAFF; CDR3nt: TGTGCCAGCAGCCCCGCGTTACCCCTGAACACTGAAGCTTTCTTT; d_gene: -; v_gene: TRBV7-2; j_gene: TRBJ1-1; abundance: -
CDR3aa: CASSCPLRF; CDR3nt: TGTGCCAGCAGCTGCCCTCTGAGATTC; d_gene: -; v_gene: TRBV7-9; j_gene: TRBJ2-7; abundance: -
CDR3aa: CASSLTPSTSTDTQYF; CDR3nt: TGTGCCAGCAGCTTGACCCCATCTACTAGCACAGATACGCAGTATTTT; d_gene: -; v_gene: TRBV5-4; j_gene: TRBJ2-3; abundance: -
CDR3aa: CASSQQGKGYGYTF; CDR3nt: TGCGCCAGCAGCCAACAGGGGAAAGGCTATGGCTACACCTTC; d_gene: -; v_gene: TRBV4-3; j_gene: TRBJ1-2; abundance: -
CDR3aa: CASSPRGQETQYF; CDR3nt: TGTGCCAGCTCACCTAGGGGGCAAGAGACCCAGTACTTC; d_gene: -; v_gene: TRBV18; j_gene: TRBJ2-5; abundance: -
CDR3aa: CASRPDLGANGYTF; CDR3nt: TGTGCCAGCAGACCCGACCTGGGGGCCAATGGCTACACCTTC; d_gene: -; v_gene: TRBV6-1; j_gene: TRBJ1-2; abundance: -
CDR3aa: CASSAGASWNQPQHF; CDR3nt: TGTGCCAGTAGTGCGGGGGCCTCTTGGAATCAGCCCCAGCATTTT; d_gene: -; v_gene: TRBV19; j_gene: TRBJ1-5; abundance: -
CDR3aa: CASSRGLGETQYF; CDR3nt: TGTGCCAGCAGCCGGGGGTTGGGAGAGACCCAGTACTTC; d_gene: -; v_gene: TRBV2; j_gene: TRBJ2-5; abundance: -
CDR3aa: CASSAQTGTYNEQFF; CDR3nt: TGTGCCAGCAGCGCACAAACAGGGACCTACAATGAGCAGTTCTTC; d_gene: -; v_gene: TRBV9; j_gene: TRBJ2-1; abundance: few
CDR3aa: CASSFGIGGSNEKLFF; CDR3nt: TGCGCCAGCAGCTTTGGGATAGGGGGCTCGAATGAAAAACTGTTTTTT; d_gene: TRBD1; v_gene: TRBV5-1; j_gene: TRBJ1-4; abundance: -
CDR3aa: CAWSVQGGEKLFF; CDR3nt: TGTGCCTGGAGTGTACAGGGAGGGGAAAAACTGTTTTTT; d_gene: -; v_gene: TRBV30; j_gene: TRBJ1-4; abundance: -
CDR3aa: CASSLAGIGNSPLHF; CDR3nt: TGCGCCAGCAGCTTGGCGGGTATTGGTAATTCACCCCTCCACTTT; d_gene: -; v_gene: TRBV5-1; j_gene: TRBJ1-6; abundance: -